The 5 T cell receptor beta chains presented below share a single source sample, sequenced in a study of T cells in Graves' hyperthyroidism and ophthalmopathy. Amplification of TCR beta CDR3 regions was performed using RNA transcripts as template. HTBI primers were used for first-round RT-PCR of the TCR CDR3. TCRdb analysed the multiplex PCR reads with MiXCR anew, one entry per CDR3 protein. The data show roughly 800,000 distinct CDR3 sequences, over 35% seen once. Sequenced: blood. These receptors were collected from a young man with Graves' hyperthyroidism.

With regard to this clonotype: Without the conserved terminal phenylalanine or tryptophan, this CDR3 likely stems from a read error. No DNA is shown, since the ends of the CDR3 on it are uncertain; the CDR3 is the one TCRdb lists. CDR3 loop: CASSEPSYNSPRPR. The J gene is TRBJ1-6, the V gene TRBV2. The CDR3 is 14 residues long, counting both termini. CDR1 SNHLY and CDR2 FYNNEI come from the germline V gene.

For this clonotype: A single base separates this from a much larger clone, so it may be a read error. The missing conserved phenylalanine or tryptophan at the end of this CDR3 makes a read error likely. This chain joins TRBV19 and TRBJ1-1, with a possible D match to TRBD1 (5 bases). The CDR3 has 11 amino acids. The germline V and J ends were trimmed by 7 bases and 7 bases, with 10 bases remaining between them. From germline, CDR1 is LNHDA and CDR2 SQIVND (reference sequence). The CDR3 nucleotides read TGTGCCAGTAAAGGGGAGGGTGAAGCTTTCCTT. Amino acids: CASKGEGEAFL.

Worth noting for this clonotype: The germline gene is not matched at one end of the junction; a read error may be the cause. The V and J genes are TRBV10-3 and TRBJ1-3; no clear D. This CDR3 contains 13 residues. Germline CDR1 is ENHRY and CDR2 is SYGVKD. This CDR3 is CAIGGSSGNTIYF. Written as DNA, the CDR3 is TGCGCCATCGGAGGGAGCTCTGGAAACACCATATATTTT.

The V and J genes are TRBV5-6 and TRBJ1-1; 10 bases line up with TRBD1. Trimming took 3 bases from V and 1 from J; bases not matched to a gene: 3. The germline gives CDR1 SGHDT, CDR2 YYEEEE. The CDR3 covers 15 residues. The CDR3 here is CASSSWDRGNTEAFF. The CDR3, as DNA: TGTGCCAGCAGCTCGTGGGACAGGGGGAACACTGAAGCTTTCTTT. Complete variable domain (other parts from reference TRBV5-6 and TRBJ1-1): DAGVTQSPTHLIKTRGQQVTLRCSPKSGHDTVSWYQQALGQGPQFIFQYYEEEERQRGNFPDRFSGHQFPNYSSELNVNALLLGDSALYLCASSSWDRGNTEAFFGQGTRLTVV.

This chain's CDR3 is CASSITGTGNQPQHF. CDR3 coding DNA: TGTGCCAGTAGTATTACAGGGACCGGCAATCAGCCCCAGCATTTT. The rearrangement links TRBV19 to TRBJ1-5; D perhaps matches TRBD1 (6 bases). Germline V gene sequence: CDR1 LNHDA, CDR2 SQIVND (reference sequence). There are 15 residues in the CDR3. Trimming shortened V by 3 bases and J by 2 bases, and 11 bases separated the two germline ends.